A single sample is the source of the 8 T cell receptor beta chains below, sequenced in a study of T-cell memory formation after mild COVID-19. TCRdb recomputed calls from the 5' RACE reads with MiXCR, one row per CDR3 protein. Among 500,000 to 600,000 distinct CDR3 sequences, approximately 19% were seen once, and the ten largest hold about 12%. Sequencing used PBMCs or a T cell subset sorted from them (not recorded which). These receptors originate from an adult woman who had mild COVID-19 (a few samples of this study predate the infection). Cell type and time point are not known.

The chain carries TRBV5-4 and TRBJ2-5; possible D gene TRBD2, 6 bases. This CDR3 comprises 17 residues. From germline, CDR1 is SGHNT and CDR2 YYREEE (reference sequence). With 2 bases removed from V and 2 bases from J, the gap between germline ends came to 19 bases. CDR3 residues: CASSFNGYAGRQETQYF. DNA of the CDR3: TGTGCCAGCAGCTTTAATGGTTACGCGGGAAGGCAAGAGACCCAGTACTTC.

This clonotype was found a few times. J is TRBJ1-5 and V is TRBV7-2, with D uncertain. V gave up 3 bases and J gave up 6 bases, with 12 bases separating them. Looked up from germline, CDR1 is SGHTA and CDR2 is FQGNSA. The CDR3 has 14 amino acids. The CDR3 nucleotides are TGTGCCAGCAGCTTGAATAGGGCCGGTCAGCCCCAGCATTTT. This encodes CASSLNRAGQPQHF.

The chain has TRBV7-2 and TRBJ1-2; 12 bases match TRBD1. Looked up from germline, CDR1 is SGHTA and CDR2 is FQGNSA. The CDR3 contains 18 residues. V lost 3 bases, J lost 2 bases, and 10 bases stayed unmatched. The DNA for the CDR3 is TGTGCCAGCAGCTTGGGGGGACAGGGGGCGCAGGGGAACTATGGCTACACCTTC. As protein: CASSLGGQGAQGNYGYTF.

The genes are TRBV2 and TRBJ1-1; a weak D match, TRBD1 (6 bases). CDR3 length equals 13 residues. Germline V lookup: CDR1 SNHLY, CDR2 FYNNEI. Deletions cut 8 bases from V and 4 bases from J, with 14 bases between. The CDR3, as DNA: TGTGCCAGCGCAGGGGAGATGAGCACTGAAGCTTTCTTT. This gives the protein CASAGEMSTEAFF.

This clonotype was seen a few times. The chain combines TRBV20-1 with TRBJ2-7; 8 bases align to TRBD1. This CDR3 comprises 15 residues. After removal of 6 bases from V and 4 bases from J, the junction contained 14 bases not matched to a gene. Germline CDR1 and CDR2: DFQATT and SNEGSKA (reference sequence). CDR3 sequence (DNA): TGCAGTGCCGTGGACAGGGCCGTTACTCGGTACGAGCAGTACTTC. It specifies CSAVDRAVTRYEQYF.

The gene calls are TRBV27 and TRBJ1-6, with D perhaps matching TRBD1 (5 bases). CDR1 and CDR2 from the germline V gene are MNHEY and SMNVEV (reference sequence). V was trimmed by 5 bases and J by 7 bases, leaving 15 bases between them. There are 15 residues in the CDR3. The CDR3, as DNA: TGTGCCAGCAGTACCCAGGGTTTGCAGAATTCACCCCTCCACTTT. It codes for CASSTQGLQNSPLHF.

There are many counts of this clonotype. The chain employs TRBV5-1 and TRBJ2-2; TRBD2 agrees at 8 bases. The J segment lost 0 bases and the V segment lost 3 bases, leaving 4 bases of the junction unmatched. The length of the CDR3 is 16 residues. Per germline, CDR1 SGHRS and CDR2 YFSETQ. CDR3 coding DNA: TGCGCCAGCAGCTCTGAGGGACTAGCGAACACCGGGGAGCTGTTTTTT. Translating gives CASSSEGLANTGELFF.

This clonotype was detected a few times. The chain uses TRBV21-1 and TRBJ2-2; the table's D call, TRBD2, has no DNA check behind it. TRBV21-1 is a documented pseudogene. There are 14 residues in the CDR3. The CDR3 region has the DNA TGTGCCGGCTCAGAGAGAGGCCCCACCGGGGAGCTGTTTTTT. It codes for CAGSERGPTGELFF.